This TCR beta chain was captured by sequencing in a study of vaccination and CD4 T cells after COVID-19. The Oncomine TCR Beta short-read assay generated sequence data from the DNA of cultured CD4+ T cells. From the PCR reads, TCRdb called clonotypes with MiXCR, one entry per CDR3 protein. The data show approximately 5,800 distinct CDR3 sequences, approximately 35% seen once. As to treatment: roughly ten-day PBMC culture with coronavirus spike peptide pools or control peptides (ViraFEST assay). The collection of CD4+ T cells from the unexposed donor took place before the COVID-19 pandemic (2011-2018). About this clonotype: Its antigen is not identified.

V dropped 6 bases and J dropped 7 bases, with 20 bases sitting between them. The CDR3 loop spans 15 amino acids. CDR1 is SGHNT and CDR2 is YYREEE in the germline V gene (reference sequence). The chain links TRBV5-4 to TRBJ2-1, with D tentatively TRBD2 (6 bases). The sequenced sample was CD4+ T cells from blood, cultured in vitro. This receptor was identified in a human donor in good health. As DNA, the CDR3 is TGTGCCAGCACCCCAATGGGGGACTCGAAAAATGAGCAGTTCTTC. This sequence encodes CASTPMGDSKNEQFF. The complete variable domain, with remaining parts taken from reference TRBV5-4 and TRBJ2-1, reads ETGVTQSPTHLIKTRGQQVTLRCSSQSGHNTVSWYQQALGQGPQFIFQYYREEENGRGNFPPRFSGLQFPNYSSELNVNALELDDSALYLCASTPMGDSKNEQFFGPGTRLTVL.